This passage covers 23 T cell receptor beta chains from one sample sequenced in a study of sequential checkpoint blockade in melanoma. Treatment defined: randomized to nivolumab then ipilimumab (arm A) or the reverse (arm B). Measured with immunoSEQ multiplex PCR; TCRdb has only the in-frame clones, and not every one. The sample lists about 4,400 clones, roughly 21% occurring once. Material: tumor tissue (inferred from file names), obtained from a patient given nivolumab and ipilimumab in sequence. These receptors were collected from a human donor with melanoma.

The gene calls are TRBV11-3 and TRBJ2-7, with TRBD2 matching 11 bases. The CDR3 runs 15 residues. After removal of 3 bases from V and 3 bases from J, the junction contained 4 bases not matched to a gene. Germline V CDR1 and CDR2: SGHNT, YENEEA. CDR3 DNA sequence: TGTGCCAGCAGCTTCGGGACTAGCGGAAACTACGAGCAGTACTTC. It is translated as CASSFGTSGNYEQYF.

Only a few counts were recorded for this clone. The chain joins TRBV6-8 to TRBJ1-6, with D perhaps matching TRBD1 (5 bases). Germline CDR1 MNHGY, CDR2 SAAAGT. V lost 5 bases to trimming and J lost 10 bases, with 15 bases between them. CDR3 length equals 14 residues. As DNA, the CDR3 is TGTGCCAGCAGTGACGGGACCTATTTGTCACCCCTCCACTTT. It specifies CASSDGTYLSPLHF.

The chain joins TRBV6-8 to TRBJ1-5, with 7 bases that match TRBD1. V trimming: 5 bases; J trimming: 6 bases; junction bases outside the gene matches: 10. Germline values: CDR1 MNHGY, CDR2 SAAAGT. The CDR3 is 15 residues long. CDR3 sequence: CASSDPDRVIQPQHF. In DNA, the CDR3 is TGTGCCAGCAGTGACCCCGACAGGGTCATTCAGCCCCAGCATTTT.

V usage is TRBV5-1 and J usage is TRBJ1-2, with a tentative D call TRBD1 (6 bases). The V and J ends lost 4 bases and 4 bases respectively, with 29 bases between them. CDR1 is SGHRS and CDR2 is YFSETQ in the germline V gene. The length of the CDR3 is 19 residues. Written as DNA, the CDR3 is TGCGCCAGCAGCCTGACTGGGGGCGAGAATCCTTCCCAGGGCTATGGCTACACCTTC. Translated, it gives CASSLTGGENPSQGYGYTF.

This clone was counted at least ten times. The genes are TRBV11-3 and TRBJ1-3, with D possibly matching TRBD1 (5 bases). Trimming removed 4 bases at V and 0 bases at J, with 19 bases between. The CDR3 is 18 residues long. Germline V gene data show CDR1 as SGHNT and CDR2 as YENEEA. The CDR3 sequence: CASSSLDRLYSSGNTIYF. The CDR3 coding sequence is TGTGCCAGCAGCTCATTAGACAGACTCTATAGCTCTGGAAACACCATATATTTT.

This clone was seen only a few times. CDR3 bases: TGCGCCAGCAGCCAAGCGGGACTAGCGGGGGGGCCCCACACCGGGGAGCTGTTTTTT. Its protein is CASSQAGLAGGPHTGELFF. The chain couples TRBV4-1 to TRBJ2-2; 16 bases line up with TRBD2. Trimming cost V 1 base and J 3 bases; bases outside gene matches: 5. The germline V gene encodes CDR1 MGHRA and CDR2 YSYEKL. The CDR3 has 19 residues.

The chain recombines TRBV25-1 with TRBJ1-1, with D hard to call. CDR1 and CDR2 (germline): MGHDK, SYGVNS. The CDR3 is 13 residues long. Trimming stripped 6 bases from V and 7 bases from J, with 15 bases between. The CDR3 protein is CASRGISPGEAFF. The DNA for the CDR3 is TGTGCCAGCAGGGGGATCAGCCCGGGTGAAGCTTTCTTT.

This clone was detected ten times or more. The V call is TRBV11-3, the J call TRBJ2-3; the D gene could be TRBD1 or TRBD2 (6 bases each). Looked up from germline, CDR1 is SGHNT and CDR2 is YENEEA. Deletions cut 1 base from V and 2 bases from J, with 13 bases between. This CDR3 spans 16 amino acids. In DNA form, the CDR3 reads TGTGCCAGCAGCTTAGTAGGGGGGCCTCACACAGATACGCAGTATTTT. This gives the protein CASSLVGGPHTDTQYF.

This clone turned up a few times. The chain is built from TRBV10-3 and TRBJ2-5; weak D call: TRBD1 (6 bases). The germline CDR1 and CDR2 sequences are ENHRY and SYGVKD. This CDR3 region has 14 residues. V lost 0 bases and J lost 2, with 7 bases in between. The CDR3 nucleotides are TGTGCCATCAGTGAGTCCGACAGGCAAGAGACCCAGTACTTC. Protein product: CAISESDRQETQYF.

This clone has ten or more counts. The rearrangement links TRBV11-3 to TRBJ2-6; TRBD1 matches at 8 bases. This CDR3 comprises 14 residues. Germline V gene sequence: CDR1 SGHNT, CDR2 YENEEA. Germline trimming cut 3 bases from V and 19 bases from J; bases unmatched to any gene: 14. CDR3 residues: CASSLGTGGKVVTF. CDR3 sequence (DNA): TGTGCCAGCAGCTTGGGCACAGGGGGAAAAGTCGTAACTTTC.

Judged by abundance, this clone is large. V and J are TRBV9 and TRBJ1-3; no definite D call. V was cut by 0 bases and J by 2 bases, with 9 bases left in between. There are 15 residues in the CDR3. CDR1 and CDR2 (germline): SGDLS, YYNGEE. CDR3 amino acids: CASSVGTTPGNTIYF. The CDR3 nucleotides are TGTGCCAGCAGCGTAGGCACGACCCCTGGAAACACCATATATTTT.

J is TRBJ1-4 and V is TRBV18; D is ambiguous. Trimming cost V 3 bases and J 7 bases, with 6 bases left between them. CDR1 is KGHSH and CDR2 is LQKENI in the germline V gene. There are 12 residues in the CDR3. The CDR3 bases are TGTGCCAGCTCACCTGGTTTTGAAAAACTGTTTTTT. Translation: CASSPGFEKLFF.

This clone has more than one count but fewer than ten. The chain recombines TRBV9 with TRBJ2-7, with 7 bases matching TRBD2. The CDR3 extends over 18 amino acids. The V and J ends lost 1 base and 1 base, in that order; junction bases with no gene match: 14. From germline, CDR1 is SGDLS and CDR2 YYNGEE. CDR3 nucleotides: TGTGCCAGCAGCGTAATCCCCGTTGACTGGGGGGGATCCTACGAGCAGTACTTC. It codes for CASSVIPVDWGGSYEQYF.

The chain has TRBV12-5 and TRBJ1-5, with D possibly TRBD1 on 5 matching bases. This CDR3 is built from 13 residues. The germline V gene has CDR1 LGHNT and CDR2 FRNRAP. The CDR3 DNA reads TGTGCCACCGCGGGGGATCAGCATCAGCCCCAGCATTTT. This translates into CATAGDQHQPQHF.

This chain links TRBV19 with TRBJ1-1; D is perhaps TRBD1 (5 bases). The germline V gene encodes CDR1 LNHDA and CDR2 SQIVND (reference sequence). The CDR3 runs to 16 residues. The V gene lost 7 bases and the J gene lost 5 bases, with 23 bases spanning the gap. In DNA form, the CDR3 reads TGTGCCAGTACCCTGAGGGCGGGGGGGAGACGGACTGAAGCTTTCTTT. This sequence encodes CASTLRAGGRRTEAFF.

The chain couples TRBV6-8 to TRBJ2-1, with TRBD1 matching 8 bases. Germline CDR1 and CDR2: MNHGY and SAAAGT. V shed 5 bases, J shed 9 bases, and the junction held 9 bases outside the gene matches. The CDR3 length is 14 residues. The CDR3 loop is CASSELTGVSEQFF. Written as DNA, the CDR3 is TGTGCCAGCAGTGAGCTGACAGGGGTCAGTGAGCAGTTCTTC.

The chain recombines TRBV29-1 with TRBJ2-7; a weak D match, TRBD2 (7 bases). CDR1 and CDR2 from the germline V gene are SQVTM and ANQGSEA. The CDR3 is 13 amino acids. Trimming left V 5 bases short and J 3 bases short, with 14 bases between. The CDR3 region is CSVTGEGVYEQYF. The CDR3 nucleotides read TGCAGCGTTACCGGGGAGGGGGTCTACGAGCAGTACTTC.

By proportion, this clone is medium-sized. The CDR3 sequence: CSVGRVGQPQHF. The CDR3, as DNA: TGCAGCGTCGGACGGGTTGGTCAGCCCCAGCATTTT. The chain has TRBV29-1 and TRBJ1-5; D unclear. Trimming took off 6 bases at V and 6 bases at J, with 12 bases between the two ends. CDR1 is SQVTM and CDR2 is ANQGSEA in the germline V gene. CDR3 length equals 12 residues.

This clone was counted many times. V is TRBV11-3 and J is TRBJ1-1; the D gene is possibly TRBD1 (6 bases). CDR1 is SGHNT, CDR2 YENEEA, per germline. The length of the CDR3 is 15 residues. With 5 bases removed from V and 4 bases from J, the gap between germline ends came to 17 bases. CDR3 nucleotides: TGTGCCAGCAGCCTACGGACCAGGGGAGGCACTGAAGCTTTCTTT. Amino acids: CASSLRTRGGTEAFF.

This clone appeared many times. The chain carries TRBV11-3 and TRBJ1-6; D remains unclear. V lost 1 base, J lost 10 bases, and 14 bases lay in between. CDR1 is SGHNT and CDR2 is YENEEA in the germline V gene. The CDR3 has 15 residues. The CDR3 DNA follows: TGTGCCAGCAGCTTAGGGGCTTGGGGAGACTCACCCCTCCACTTT. It yields the protein CASSLGAWGDSPLHF.

This clone is classed as medium-sized (0.01 to 0.1%). Other DNA sequences in this sample translate to the same CDR3. The chain uses TRBV6-8 and TRBJ1-6; D is possibly TRBD1 (5 bases). V was clipped by 6 bases and J by 5 bases, with 8 bases between them. CDR1 is MNHGY, CDR2 SAAAGT, per germline. CDR3 size: 13 residues. The DNA for the CDR3 is TGTGCCAGCAGGGGACCCGATAATTCACCCCTCCACTTT. Translation gives CASRGPDNSPLHF.

The V and J genes are TRBV19 and TRBJ1-1; 8 bases fit TRBD1. Germline V CDR1 and CDR2: LNHDA, SQIVND (reference sequence). This CDR3 is 11 amino acids long. Germline trimming cut 6 bases from V and 10 bases from J; bases unmatched to any gene: 4. CDR3 DNA sequence: TGTGCCAGTAGCCATACAGGGGGAGCTTTCTTT. Translation: CASSHTGGAFF.

The V gene is TRBV18, the J gene TRBJ2-7; D possibly corresponds to TRBD2 (7 bases). From germline, CDR1 is KGHSH and CDR2 LQKENI. CDR3 length: 12 amino acids. Trimming took 2 bases from V and 6 from J, leaving 8 bases between them. The chain's CDR3 is CASSPGGAEQYF. DNA of the CDR3: TGTGCCAGCTCACCAGGGGGGGCCGAGCAGTACTTC. The whole variable domain, remainder taken from reference TRBV18 and TRBJ2-7, is NAGVMQNPRHLVRRRGQEARLRCSPMKGHSHVYWYRQLPEEGLKFMVYLQKENIIDESGMPKERFSAEFPKEGPSILRIQQVVRGDSAAYFCASSPGGAEQYFGPGTRLTVT.